This T cell receptor (beta chain) is drawn from a study of tumor and adjacent non-tumor tissue in lung cancer. Across the study: Each sample yielded 3.9 million or so productive TCRbeta reads on average. Broader study findings: In normal lung, the top 100 clones were significantly more dominant than in tumor. Compared with tumor, normal lung showed significantly lower TCR diversity. Tumor TCR diversity, when higher, was linked to shorter survival.

About this clonotype itself: The antigen is undetermined. A read error may account for a junction end that differs from germline.

The library came from three nested PCR rounds adapted from ARM-PCR protocols. TCRdb re-derived calls from the multiplex PCR reads in MiXCR, one entry per CDR3 protein. The data contain around 70,000 distinct CDR3 sequences, roughly 72% of them seen just once; the ten biggest clones take up approximately 30%. Germline lookup yields CDR1 SGHDT and CDR2 YYEEEE. This CDR3 region has 16 residues. The template was RNA from unsorted bulk tissue. V gene TRBV5-6 combines with J gene TRBJ2-4; D might be TRBD2 (6 bases). The specimen was lung tumor tissue. The receptor was derived from a man in his sixties with non-small cell lung cancer. The CDR3 sequence is CASSLARELAKYIQYF. CDR3 bases: TGTGCCAGCAGCTTGGCCCGGGAGTTAGCCAAATACATTCAGTACTTC.